What follows are 18 T cell receptor beta chains derived from one specimen sequenced in a study of early stage breast cancer tumors. Using immunoSEQ multiplex PCR, the repertoire was profiled, and TCRdb retains in-frame clones only, with some absent. The data contain about 51,000 clones, around 78% of them singletons. Material for sequencing was blood. The source is a person in their 40s with breast cancer.

Points on this clone: At one end the junction does not follow the germline gene, possibly because of a read error. The rearrangement uses TRBV7-7 and TRBJ2-3, with unresolved D. This CDR3 is 13 amino acids long. Germline V gene data show CDR1 as SSHAT and CDR2 as FNYEAQ (reference sequence). The CDR3 reads CASSLGATDTQYF. CDR3 DNA: TGTGCTAGCAGCTTGGGTGCAACAGATACGCAGTATTTT.

This clone was counted a few times. The chain employs TRBV5-1 and TRBJ1-2, with 7 bases fitting TRBD1. This CDR3 is 12 amino acids long. Germline-derived CDR1 and CDR2 are SGHRS and YFSETQ. The V and J ends lost 2 bases and 8 bases, in that order; junction bases with no gene match: 3. DNA for the CDR3: TGCGCCAGCAGCTTAAACAGGGGCGGCTACACCTTC. Encoded protein: CASSLNRGGYTF.

This clone was picked up a small number of times. The CDR3 loop is CASMGIQETQYF. The CDR3 DNA sequence: TGTGCCAGCATGGGGATCCAAGAGACCCAGTACTTC. The chain links TRBV2 to TRBJ2-5; no definite D call. The CDR3 runs to 12 residues. Trimming stripped 7 bases from V and 1 base from J, with 7 bases between. From germline, CDR1 is SNHLY and CDR2 FYNNEI. The full variable domain, its missing parts supplied by reference TRBV2 and TRBJ2-5, is EPEVTQTPSHQVTQMGQEVILRCVPISNHLYFYWYRQILGQKVEFLVSFYNNEISEKSEIFDDQFSVERPDGSNFTLKIRSTKLEDSAMYFCASMGIQETQYFGPGTRLLVL.

This sequence joins TRBV19 and TRBJ2-2, with D possibly being TRBD2 (6 bases). The V end was cut by 7 bases, the J end by 6 bases, with 12 bases between. Germline loops: CDR1 LNHDA, CDR2 SQIVND (reference sequence). The CDR3 totals 13 residues. The CDR3 is CASKTGVAGELFF. DNA of the CDR3: TGTGCCAGTAAGACGGGAGTGGCCGGGGAGCTGTTTTTT.

The chain employs TRBV10-3 and TRBJ2-3; tentative D call: TRBD1 (6 bases). The CDR3 is 14 residues long. The ends were cut back, 2 bases at V and 4 bases at J, with 10 bases in the middle. Germline-derived CDR1 and CDR2 are ENHRY and SYGVKD. Here the CDR3 DNA reads TGTGCCATCAGTGAGACTTCAGGGGCAGATACGCAGTATTTT. It yields the protein CAISETSGADTQYF.

As regards this clone: Germline and junction disagree at one end, which may indicate a read error. This chain joins TRBV7-7 and TRBJ2-5, with D maybe TRBD2 (5 bases). The CDR3 runs 14 residues. The germline gives CDR1 SSHAT, CDR2 FNYEAQ (reference sequence). The CDR3 here is CASSPAGVQETQYF. DNA of the CDR3: TGTGCTAGCAGCCCTGCCGGGGTACAAGAGACCCAGTACTTC.

This sequence joins TRBV5-5 and TRBJ1-1; TRBD1 agrees at 7 bases. The germline CDR1 and CDR2 sequences are SGHKS and YYEKEE (reference sequence). The V segment lost 7 bases and the J segment 0 bases; nucleotides outside the gene matches: 3. The CDR3 extends over 13 amino acids. This CDR3 is CASQGEMNTEAFF. Written as DNA, the CDR3 is TGTGCCAGCCAGGGGGAAATGAACACTGAAGCTTTCTTT.

The chain carries TRBV2 and TRBJ2-5, with 8 bases that match TRBD2. The CDR3 totals 16 residues. The germline V gene encodes CDR1 SNHLY and CDR2 FYNNEI. Germline trimming cut 6 bases from V and 0 bases from J; bases unmatched to any gene: 9. CDR3 DNA: TGTGCCAGCAGAAGAGCCGGGACTAGGTACCAAGAGACCCAGTACTTC. Residues: CASRRAGTRYQETQYF.

This clone has only a few counts. Other DNA sequences in the sample encode the same CDR3. V usage is TRBV7-9 and J usage is TRBJ2-7, with D hard to call. Germline V lookup: CDR1 SEHNR, CDR2 FQNEAQ (reference sequence). Trimming shortened V by 5 bases and J by 1 base, and 12 bases separated the two germline ends. The CDR3 extends over 14 amino acids. CDR3 DNA: TGTGCCAGCAGCCCCTCGACACCGTCCTACGAGCAGTACTTC. It is translated as CASSPSTPSYEQYF.

The gene calls are TRBV28 and TRBJ2-1, with D possibly being TRBD1 (5 bases). V was trimmed by 7 bases and J by 8 bases, leaving 12 bases between them. CDR3 length: 12 residues. CDR1 is MDHEN, CDR2 SYDVKM, per germline. CDR3 in DNA: TGTGCCAGCAAGAGCAGGGTCGATGAGCAGTTCTTC. It yields the protein CASKSRVDEQFF.

This chain connects TRBV30 to TRBJ1-4, with a possible D match to TRBD1 (5 bases). The CDR3 runs to 15 residues. Germline V gene lookup returns CDR1 GTSNPN and CDR2 SVGIG (reference sequence). Trimming removed 0 bases at V and 7 bases at J, with 15 bases between. CDR3 coding DNA: TGTGCCTGGAGTGTAGAGTTGGGGCGGTGTGAAAAACTGTTTTTT. It codes for CAWSVELGRCEKLFF.

The chain joins TRBV6-5 to TRBJ1-1; perhaps TRBD1 as D (5 bases). V lost 4 bases to trimming and J lost 3 bases, with 15 bases between them. Germline CDR1 reads MNHEY; CDR2 reads SVGAGI. The CDR3 extends over 15 amino acids. CDR3 sequence: CASSFSPRGYTEAFF. CDR3 bases: TGTGCCAGCAGTTTTTCCCCGCGGGGGTACACTGAAGCTTTCTTT.

This clone was found a few times. This chain uses TRBV2 with TRBJ2-1; the match to TRBD1 covers 9 bases. There are 15 residues in the CDR3. The germline V gene encodes CDR1 SNHLY and CDR2 FYNNEI. V shed 8 bases and J 4 bases; nucleotides not matched to a gene: 9. CDR3 in amino acids: CASQPGQGNYNEQFF. CDR3 DNA: TGTGCCAGCCAGCCCGGACAGGGGAATTACAATGAGCAGTTCTTC.

V usage is TRBV2 and J usage is TRBJ1-1; the D is unclear. This CDR3 has 13 residues. With 6 bases removed from V and 4 bases from J, the gap between germline ends came to 12 bases. Germline CDR1 and CDR2: SNHLY and FYNNEI. CDR3 in amino acids: CASRVTVSTEAFF. The DNA of the CDR3 is TGTGCCAGCAGGGTCACCGTCAGCACTGAAGCTTTCTTT.

This clone was seen only once. V gene TRBV19 combines with J gene TRBJ1-5; D uncertain. V lost 3 bases to trimming and J lost 2 bases, with 11 bases between them. The CDR3 has 15 amino acids. Per germline, CDR1 LNHDA and CDR2 SQIVND (reference sequence). CDR3 loop: CASSISVAGNQPQHF. DNA for the CDR3: TGTGCCAGTAGTATCTCCGTCGCCGGCAATCAGCCCCAGCATTTT.

This CDR3 reads CASAGQGSLEQYF. In DNA, the CDR3 is TGTGCCAGCGCGGGACAGGGGTCCCTCGAGCAGTACTTC. The rearrangement joins TRBV2 to TRBJ2-7; 10 bases are shared with TRBD1. Losses at the gene ends were 8 bases for V and 6 bases for J; bases not matched to a gene: 7. From germline, CDR1 is SNHLY and CDR2 FYNNEI. The CDR3 consists of 13 residues. The entire variable domain, with the rest obtained from reference TRBV2 and TRBJ2-7, is as follows: EPEVTQTPSHQVTQMGQEVILRCVPISNHLYFYWYRQILGQKVEFLVSFYNNEISEKSEIFDDQFSVERPDGSNFTLKIRSTKLEDSAMYFCASAGQGSLEQYFGPGTRLTVT.

This clone was counted once. The rearrangement uses TRBV19 and TRBJ2-3; 8 bases align to TRBD2. From germline, CDR1 is LNHDA and CDR2 SQIVND (reference sequence). The CDR3 is made up of 14 amino acids. The trim removed 4 bases at V and 0 bases at J, leaving 0 bases unmatched. The CDR3 DNA reads TGTGCCAGTAGTACTAGCGGGAGCACAGATACGCAGTATTTT. It yields the protein CASSTSGSTDTQYF.

The V gene is TRBV19, the J gene TRBJ1-5; no reliable D call. Trimming took 3 bases from V and 0 from J, leaving 9 bases between them. CDR1 and CDR2 (germline): LNHDA, SQIVND (reference sequence). The CDR3 has 15 amino acids. The CDR3 nucleotides read TGTGCCAGTAGTATTGGGGAAAATAGCAATCAGCCCCAGCATTTT. Translating gives CASSIGENSNQPQHF.